The T cell receptor (beta chain) under discussion was sequenced for a study of T cells of healthy individuals. Using its own MiXCR run on the 5' RACE reads, TCRdb lists one record per CDR3 protein. This sample has about 100,000 distinct CDR3 sequences, with approximately 15% found just once. The CDR3 spans 14 residues. The germline gives CDR1 MGHRA, CDR2 YSYEKL. Trimming took 1 base from V and 14 from J, leaving 15 bases between them. The sequence came from a human donor in good health. The chain is built from TRBV4-1 and TRBJ1-6; weak D call: TRBD1 (5 bases). CDR3 region: CASSQALLRGTLHF. DNA for the CDR3: TGCGCCAGCAGCCAAGCCCTCTTAAGGGGCACCCTCCACTTT.